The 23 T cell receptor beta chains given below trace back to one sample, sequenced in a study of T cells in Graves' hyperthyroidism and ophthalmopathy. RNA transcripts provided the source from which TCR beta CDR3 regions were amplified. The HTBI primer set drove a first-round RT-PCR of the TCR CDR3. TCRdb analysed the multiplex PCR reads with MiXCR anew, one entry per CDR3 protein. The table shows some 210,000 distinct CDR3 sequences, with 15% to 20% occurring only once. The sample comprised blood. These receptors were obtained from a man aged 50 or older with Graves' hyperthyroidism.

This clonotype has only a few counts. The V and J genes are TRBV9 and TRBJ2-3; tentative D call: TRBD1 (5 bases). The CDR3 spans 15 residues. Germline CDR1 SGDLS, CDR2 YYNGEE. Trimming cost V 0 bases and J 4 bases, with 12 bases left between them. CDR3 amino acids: CASSVDDRLSDTQYF. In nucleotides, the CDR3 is TGTGCCAGCAGCGTAGATGACAGATTATCAGATACGCAGTATTTT.

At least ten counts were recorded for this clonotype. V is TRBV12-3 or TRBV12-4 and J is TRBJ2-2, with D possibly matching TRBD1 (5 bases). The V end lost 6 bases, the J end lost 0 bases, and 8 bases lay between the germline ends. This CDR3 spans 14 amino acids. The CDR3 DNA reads TGTGCCAGCAGAAGACAGACGAACACCGGGGAGCTGTTTTTT. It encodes CASRRQTNTGELFF.

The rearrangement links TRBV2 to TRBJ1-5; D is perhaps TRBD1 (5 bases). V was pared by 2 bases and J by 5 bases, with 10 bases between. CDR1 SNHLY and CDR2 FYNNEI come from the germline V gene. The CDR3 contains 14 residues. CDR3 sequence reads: CASSELSGDQPQHF. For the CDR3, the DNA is TGTGCCAGCAGTGAATTGTCGGGGGATCAGCCCCAGCATTTT.

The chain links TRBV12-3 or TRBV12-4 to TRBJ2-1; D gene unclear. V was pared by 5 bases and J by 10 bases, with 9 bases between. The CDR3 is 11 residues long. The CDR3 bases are TGTGCCAGCAGTCAGATTGCCGAGCAGTTCTTC. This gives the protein CASSQIAEQFF.

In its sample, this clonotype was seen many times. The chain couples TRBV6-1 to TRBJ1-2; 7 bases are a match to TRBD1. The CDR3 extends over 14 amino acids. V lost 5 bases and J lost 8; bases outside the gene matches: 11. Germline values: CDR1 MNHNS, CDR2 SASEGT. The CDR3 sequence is CASSFRRGRGGYTF. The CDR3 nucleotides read TGTGCCAGCAGTTTCCGGAGGGGGCGAGGGGGCTACACCTTC.

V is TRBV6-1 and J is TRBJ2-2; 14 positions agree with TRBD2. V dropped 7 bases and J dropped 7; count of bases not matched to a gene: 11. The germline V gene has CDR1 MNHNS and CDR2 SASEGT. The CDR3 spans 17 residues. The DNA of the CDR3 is TGTGCCAGCATCAATGGGGGACTAGCGGGAGCGGTCGGGGAGCTGTTTTTT. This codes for CASINGGLAGAVGELFF.

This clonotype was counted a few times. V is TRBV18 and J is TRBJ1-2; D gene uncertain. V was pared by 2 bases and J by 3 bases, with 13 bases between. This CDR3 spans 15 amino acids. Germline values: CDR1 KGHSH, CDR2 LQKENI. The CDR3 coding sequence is TGTGCCAGCTCACCAAGTCCTGAGGCCGACTATGGCTACACCTTC. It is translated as CASSPSPEADYGYTF.

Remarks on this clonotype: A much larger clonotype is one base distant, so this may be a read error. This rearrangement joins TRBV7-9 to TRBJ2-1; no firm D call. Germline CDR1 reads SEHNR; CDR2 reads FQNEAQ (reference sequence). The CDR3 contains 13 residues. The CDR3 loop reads CASNLAHRREQFF. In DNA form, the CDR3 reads TGTGCCAGCAACTTAGCTCATAGGAGAGAGCAGTTCTTC. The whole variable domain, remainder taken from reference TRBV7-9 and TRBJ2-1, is DTGVSQNPRHKITKRGQNVTFRCDPISEHNRLYWYRQTLGQGPEFLTYFQNEAQLEKSRLLSDRFSAERPKGSFSTLEIQRTEQGDSAMYLCASNLAHRREQFFGPGTRLTVL.

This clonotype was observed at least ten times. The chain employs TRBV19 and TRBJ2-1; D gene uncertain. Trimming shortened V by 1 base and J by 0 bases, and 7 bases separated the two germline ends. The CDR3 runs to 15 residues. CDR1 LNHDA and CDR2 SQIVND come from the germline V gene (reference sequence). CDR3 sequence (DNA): TGTGCCAGTAGTATAGGGAAGAGCTCCTACAATGAGCAGTTCTTC. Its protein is CASSIGKSSYNEQFF.

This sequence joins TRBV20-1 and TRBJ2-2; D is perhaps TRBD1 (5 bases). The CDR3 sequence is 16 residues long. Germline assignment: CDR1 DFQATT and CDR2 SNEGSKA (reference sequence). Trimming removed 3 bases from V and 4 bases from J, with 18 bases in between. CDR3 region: CSASTAQGLGTGELFF. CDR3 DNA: TGCAGTGCTAGTACGGCTCAGGGTCTAGGCACCGGGGAGCTGTTTTTT.

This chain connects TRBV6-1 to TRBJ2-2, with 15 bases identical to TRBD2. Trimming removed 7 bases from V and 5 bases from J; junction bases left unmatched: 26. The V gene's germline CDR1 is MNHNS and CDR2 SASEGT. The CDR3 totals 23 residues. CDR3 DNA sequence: TGTGCCAGCACCCGTACGCCCATACCTCCCCCGGGACTAGCGGGAGGAGGGACCGGGGAGCTGTTTTTT. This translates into CASTRTPIPPPGLAGGGTGELFF.

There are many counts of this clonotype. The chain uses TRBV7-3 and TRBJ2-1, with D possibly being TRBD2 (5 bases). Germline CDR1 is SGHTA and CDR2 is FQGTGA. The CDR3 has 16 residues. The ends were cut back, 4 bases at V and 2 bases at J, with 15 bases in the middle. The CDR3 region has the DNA TGTGCCAGCAGCTCGACCGGAGCGGAGACCTACAATGAGCAGTTCTTC. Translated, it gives CASSSTGAETYNEQFF.

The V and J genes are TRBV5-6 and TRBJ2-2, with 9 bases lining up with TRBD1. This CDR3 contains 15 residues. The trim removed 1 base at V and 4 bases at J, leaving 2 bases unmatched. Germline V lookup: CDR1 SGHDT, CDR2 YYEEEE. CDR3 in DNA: TGTGCCAGCAGCTTGAACAGGGGGCGCACCGGGGAGCTGTTTTTT. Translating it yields CASSLNRGRTGELFF.

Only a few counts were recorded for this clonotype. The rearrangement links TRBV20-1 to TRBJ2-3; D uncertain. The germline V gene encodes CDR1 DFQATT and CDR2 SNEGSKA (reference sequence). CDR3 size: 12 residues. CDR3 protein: CSPAANTDTQYF. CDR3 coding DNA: TGCAGCCCCGCGGCGAACACAGATACGCAGTATTTT.

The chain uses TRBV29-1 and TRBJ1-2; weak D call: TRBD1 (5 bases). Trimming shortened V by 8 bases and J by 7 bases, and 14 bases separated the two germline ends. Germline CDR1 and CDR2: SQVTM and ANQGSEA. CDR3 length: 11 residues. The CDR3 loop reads CSFSEGFGYTF. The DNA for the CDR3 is TGCAGCTTTTCGGAGGGGTTTGGCTACACCTTC.

This CDR3 reads CSAHNPGLNNEQFF. CDR3 coding DNA: TGCAGTGCTCACAACCCAGGGTTGAACAATGAGCAGTTCTTC. The chain carries TRBV20-1 and TRBJ2-1; perhaps TRBD1 as D (5 bases). This CDR3 is built from 14 residues. The germline V gene has CDR1 DFQATT and CDR2 SNEGSKA (reference sequence). The V and J ends lost 5 bases and 5 bases respectively, with 16 bases between them.

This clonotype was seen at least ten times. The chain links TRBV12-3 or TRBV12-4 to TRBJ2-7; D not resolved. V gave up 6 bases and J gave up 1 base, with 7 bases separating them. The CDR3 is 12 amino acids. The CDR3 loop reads CASSSLSYEQYF. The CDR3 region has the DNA TGTGCCAGCAGCAGTCTATCCTACGAGCAGTACTTC.

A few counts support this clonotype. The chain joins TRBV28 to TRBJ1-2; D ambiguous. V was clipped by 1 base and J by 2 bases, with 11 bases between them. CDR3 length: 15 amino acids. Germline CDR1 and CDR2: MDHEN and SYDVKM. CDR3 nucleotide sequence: TGTGCCAGCAGTTTATATCGGCAGTGGAACTATGGCTACACCTTC. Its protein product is CASSLYRQWNYGYTF.

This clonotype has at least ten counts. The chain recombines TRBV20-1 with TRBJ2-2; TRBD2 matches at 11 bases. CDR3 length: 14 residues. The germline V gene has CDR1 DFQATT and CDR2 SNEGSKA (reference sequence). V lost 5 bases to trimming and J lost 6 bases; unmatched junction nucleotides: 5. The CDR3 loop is CSAPSGRRAGELFF. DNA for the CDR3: TGCAGTGCTCCTAGCGGGAGGAGGGCCGGGGAGCTGTTTTTT.

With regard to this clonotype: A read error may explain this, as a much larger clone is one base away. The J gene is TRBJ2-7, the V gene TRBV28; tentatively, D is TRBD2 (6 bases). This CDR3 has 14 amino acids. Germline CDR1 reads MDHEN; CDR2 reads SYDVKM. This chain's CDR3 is CASSSRLGTYGQYF. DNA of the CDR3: TGTGCCAGCAGTTCTCGACTAGGAACTTACGGGCAGTACTTC.

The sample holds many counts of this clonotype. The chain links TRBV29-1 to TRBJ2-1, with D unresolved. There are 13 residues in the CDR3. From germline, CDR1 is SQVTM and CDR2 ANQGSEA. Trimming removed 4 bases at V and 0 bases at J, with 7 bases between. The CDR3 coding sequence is TGCAGCGTTGGGGCCCACTCCTACAATGAGCAGTTCTTC. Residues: CSVGAHSYNEQFF.

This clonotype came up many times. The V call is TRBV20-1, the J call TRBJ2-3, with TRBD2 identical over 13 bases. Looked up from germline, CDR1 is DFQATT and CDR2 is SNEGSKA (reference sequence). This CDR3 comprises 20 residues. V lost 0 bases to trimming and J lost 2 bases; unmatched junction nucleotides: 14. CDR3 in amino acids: CSARERRWTSGRGITDTQYF. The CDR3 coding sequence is TGCAGTGCTAGAGAAAGGAGGTGGACTAGCGGGAGAGGGATCACAGATACGCAGTATTTT.

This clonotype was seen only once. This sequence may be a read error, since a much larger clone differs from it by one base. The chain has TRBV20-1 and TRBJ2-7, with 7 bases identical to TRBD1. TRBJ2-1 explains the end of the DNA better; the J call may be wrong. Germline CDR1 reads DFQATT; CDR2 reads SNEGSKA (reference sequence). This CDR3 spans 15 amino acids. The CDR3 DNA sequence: TGCAGTGCTCAAGGGATTAGACAGGGCCGCTACGAGCAGTTCTTC. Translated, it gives CSAQGIRQGRYEQFF.